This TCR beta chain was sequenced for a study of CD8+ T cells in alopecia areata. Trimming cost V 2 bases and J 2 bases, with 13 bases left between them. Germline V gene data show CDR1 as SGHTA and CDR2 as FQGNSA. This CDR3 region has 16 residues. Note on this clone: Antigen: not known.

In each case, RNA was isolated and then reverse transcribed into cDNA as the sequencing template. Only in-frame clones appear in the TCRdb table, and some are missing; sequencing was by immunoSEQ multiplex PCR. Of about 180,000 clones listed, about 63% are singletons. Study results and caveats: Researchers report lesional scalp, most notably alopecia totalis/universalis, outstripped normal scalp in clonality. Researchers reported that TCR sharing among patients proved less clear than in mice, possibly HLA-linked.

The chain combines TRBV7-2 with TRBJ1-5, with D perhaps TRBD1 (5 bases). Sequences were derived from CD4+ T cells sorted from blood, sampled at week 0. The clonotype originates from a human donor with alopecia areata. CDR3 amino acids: CASSLTGGDGNQPQHF. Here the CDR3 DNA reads TGTGCCAGCAGCTTAACAGGAGGGGATGGCAATCAGCCCCAGCATTTT.